This paragraph covers one T cell receptor (beta chain) sequence. Its target antigen remains unknown. Per-nucleotide qualities are absent, and no much larger clonotype sits a single base away. The library was generated by the immunoSEQ multiplex PCR assay. The multiplex PCR relied on a mix of 60 forward primers for TCR Vbeta segments and 13 reverse primers for TCR Jbeta segments. A multiplex PCR assay on genomic DNA amplified the CDR3 region of rearranged TCR beta genes. The Illumina HiSeq System was used to sequence the amplified TCR beta libraries as 87-base-pair reads. As for the authors' bioinformatics: In a later analysis, tens of millions of unique TCR beta chains were counted across the roughly 700 repertoires, and about 10 million of these chains were shared by at least two donors. Raw reads were error-corrected and collapsed into unique sequences by a nearest-neighbor algorithm in which closely related sequences were merged to remove PCR and sequencing errors. V, D and J gene segments were assigned by aligning CDR3 sequences to IMGT reference sequences. For a sequence to be retained, a match of at least six nucleotides was required to both a V gene segment and a J gene segment. Rearrangements were classified as productive when the CDR3 lacked stop codons and remained in frame with V and J, and all other rearrangements were classified as non-productive. CDR3 was defined by IMGT convention, running from the second conserved V-encoded cysteine to the conserved J-encoded phenylalanine. The earlier analysis of fewer than 700 of the donors excluded sequences that lacked an unambiguous match to a single V gene segment. An earlier analysis of 587 of the donors called V segments functional above 56.7% productive rearrangements and segregating when the between-donor standard deviation exceeded 5%. A statistical classification framework was built for diagnosing cytomegalovirus status from the catalog of TCR beta chain sequences. A later analysis assigned V and J genes by comparing TCR nucleotide sequences with IMGT/GENE-DB human TR gene sequences. The TCRdist pipeline was used in a later analysis to assign CDR3 sequences and most-parsimonious VDJ recombination scenarios. In a later analysis, each TCR beta chain was defined by its CDR3 amino acid sequence together with its V-gene family, and reads lacking a unique V-gene family were excluded. A later analysis removed roughly 590 highly shared, low-generation-probability nucleotide sequences to deal with suspected cross-contamination and a sequencing artifact. A later analysis calculated a clonal expansion index for each public chain from normalized within-repertoire ranks of inferred template counts. In a later analysis, generation probabilities were computed with a VDJ recombination model fitted to out-of-frame rearrangements, and the resulting probabilities were checked against IGoR. A later analysis scored TCR-TCR, TCR-HLA and TCR-CMV co-occurrence with hypergeometric tests, applying a repertoire-size bias correction to TCR pairs. False discovery rates were estimated in a later analysis by permuting HLA or CMV assignments 20 times. In a later analysis, co-occurring TCRs were grouped using DBSCAN, with TCRdist sequence similarity added in when clustering inside HLA-allele-positive subsets. Repertoires with fewer than 30,000 or more than 120,000 public chains, plus five repertoires with anomalous nucleotide sharing, were excluded from co-occurrence clustering. TCRdb stores this immuneACCESS table with in-frame sequences only. Part of the clones is absent; in the studies checked, under half of the shortfall reflects unresolved V genes, and no reason is known for the rest. V and J calls and clone size are copied from that table; D and trimming were computed from the DNA. In this sample the table shows 99,000 or so clones, about 12% of which occur a single time. 16% of the sample rests with the top ten.

The sample belongs to a study of cytomegalovirus exposure and HLA in healthy donors (dated by TCRdb to about 2017). Broadly, across the study: In an earlier analysis of about 560 of the donors, 250 to 350 Gb of sequence data and about 110 million unique TCR beta sequences from 150 million to 200 million T cells were reported. Roughly 300 gigabases of sequencing data and tens of millions of unique TCR sequences were included in an early release covering about 700 HLA-typed donors. The genetic ancestry cluster associated with self-reported Caucasian donors included about four fifths of the roughly 380 genotyped donors. The aim of the study was to test whether cataloging public T cell receptors could identify signatures of past pathogen exposure. The study used immunosequencing to profile the T cell repertoires of more than 650 subjects and linked those repertoires to cytomegalovirus serostatus. Besides the first cohort of about 730 subjects, a separate validation cohort made up of 90 to 150 different subjects was used. The study combined high-throughput TCR immunosequencing, statistical association of individual TCRs with disease status, and machine learning to predict cytomegalovirus infection status. To study patterns of TCR occurrence, a later analysis re-analyzed previously published TCR beta repertoires from under 750 donors and added high-resolution HLA genotyping. The later analysis used no new phenotypic data to find candidate immune exposures, relying instead on TCR beta sequences and their occurrence across donors. In an earlier analysis of roughly 540 of the donors, high-throughput TCR beta sequencing was used to judge whether each TCR beta V gene segment behaved as functional or pseudogenic. Donor age, sex, ethnicity and CMV serostatus were compiled alongside the repertoire data. A later genetic analysis used genome-wide SNP genotypes for about 60% of the roughly 700 donors, treating that subset as a discovery cohort. All discovery cohort repertoires had been generated using a single sequencing platform. Class I and class II HLA loci were covered by the typing at four-digit resolution. Typing coverage differed by locus: A, B, C, DRB1 and DQB1 were typed in roughly 620-630 donors, DQA1 in about 550, DPA1 in around 600, and DPB1 in 450 to 490. Roughly five DR-DQ haplotypes were treated as single units for association and clustering because of strong linkage in the cohort. Among about 400 genotyped donors of the cohort, an average of approximately 220,000 unique TCR beta nucleotide sequences was sequenced per donor, of which roughly 17% were non-productive. Results and caveats for the whole study, not just this receptor: Seventeen rarely observed V segments, including chromosome 9 orphons, were excluded from the earlier analysis of some 590 of the donors because counts were too low. Linkage disequilibrium might explain the correlated functional status among segregating V segments, but an unknown experimental factor could not be ruled out. A later analysis found that HLA-associated TCR beta chains were more clonally expanded and had lower generation probabilities than equally common non-associated chains. The cohort was sequenced for TCR beta chains only, and without alpha or paired-chain data the features that could be detected were limited. Because the 87-base-pair reads could not distinguish some IMGT-functional V segments, including TRBV6-2 and TRBV6-3, those segments were excluded. At a false discovery rate of 0.05, a later analysis linked under 20,000 TCR beta sequences to specific HLA alleles. A later analysis reported that several top co-occurrence clusters appeared linked to parvovirus B19, influenza, CMV and Epstein-Barr virus. The presence/absence analyses assumed that sequencing depth was roughly uniform across donors, and that assumption may not be true. According to a later genetic analysis, donors in an Asian-associated ancestry cluster had fewer N-insertions in productive TCRs than the roughly 670-donor mean. Broadly in line with IMGT annotations, most TCR beta V segments showed up in productive rearrangements about 90% or about 30% of the time in an earlier analysis of several hundred of the donors. The study listed 164 TCR beta chains as associated with cytomegalovirus. Most CMV-associated TCR beta chains appeared to be HLA-restricted in a later analysis, and the HLA associations seemed to be driven largely by CMV exposure. According to a later analysis, TCR association rates differed among HLA loci, with DRB1 alleles showing the most associated TCRs and HLA-C alleles showing the fewest. When HLA alleles, especially DR and DQ, strongly co-occurred, attributing TCR associations to individual alleles was difficult. Because HLA typing was missing for some donors at each locus, association tests included only the typed subset. Most TCR sequences were seen in very few donors, while some public TCRs were found in many individuals. The classifier was reported to diagnose cytomegalovirus status with high specificity and sensitivity in both the original cohort and the validation cohort. CMV serostatus was the only immune exposure information available for the cohort. The authors suggested that the approach could potentially be extended to other disease states and immunological phenotypes. A cluster of highly shared sequence variants was judged likely to be a technical artifact of the sequencing pipeline. In vitro tests confirmed that a few of the cytomegalovirus-associated TCR beta chains recognize cytomegalovirus antigens. An association between a missense DCLRE1C variant and V-gene and J-gene trimming of TCR beta chains was found in a later genetic analysis and replicated in an independent cohort. A further reported finding was that TCR beta sequences accurately predicted the HLA-A and HLA-B alleles for most subjects in the first cohort.

Via the germline V gene (reference sequence), CDR1 is SGHNT and CDR2 YYREEE. Including the terminal cysteine and phenylalanine, the CDR3 comprises 16 residues. Kept here is only the CDR3 DNA, which spans 48 bases and is read in frame from base 1. Deletion took 0 bases off V and 0 bases off J, with a span of 12 bases between the germline ends. The cohort consisted of 600 or so healthy bone marrow donors. All cohort members were sampled while nominally healthy, although unrecorded immune exposures were likely present. The donor was CMV seropositive and belonged to the group of some 290 seropositive cohort members. Every donor gave a peripheral blood sample, and the peripheral blood mononuclear cells from that sample were used for TCR beta sequencing. The Qiagen DNeasy Blood Extraction Kit was used to extract genomic DNA from the blood cell samples.

Recombination connected TRBV5-4 to TRBJ2-5; there is no confident call for the D gene. Source material: PBMCs. This sequence was found in a man aged 40-50 years in good health and CMV-seropositive. The nucleotide sequence is TGTGCCAGCAGCTTGGACAAAAGAATGGACCAAGAGACCCAGTACTTC. Translation gives CASSLDKRMDQETQYF.